This T cell receptor beta chain was documented in a study of PD-L1 blockade in urothelial cancer. The patients had locally advanced or metastatic urothelial carcinoma. Patients yielded 1 to 8 samples each, pretreatment and on-treatment. The assay was immunoSEQ multiplex PCR, and TCRdb's table has in-frame clones only and misses some. The data contain 50,000 to 55,000 clones, about 80% of them singletons. CDR1 is SEHNR, CDR2 FQNEAQ, per germline (reference sequence). Trimming shortened V by 4 bases and J by 7 bases, and 20 bases separated the two germline ends. This CDR3 is built from 16 residues. The chain recombines TRBV7-9 with TRBJ2-1; D possibly corresponds to TRBD2 (7 bases). The sequence was obtained from a man between 70 and 80 years old with urothelial cancer. The starting material was PBMCs, obtained around atezolizumab (anti-PD-L1) treatment. CDR3 coding DNA: TGTGCCAGCAGCTCTGGGGGGGCTATGGGGGGAAATGAGCAGTTCTTC. Encoded protein: CASSSGGAMGGNEQFF.